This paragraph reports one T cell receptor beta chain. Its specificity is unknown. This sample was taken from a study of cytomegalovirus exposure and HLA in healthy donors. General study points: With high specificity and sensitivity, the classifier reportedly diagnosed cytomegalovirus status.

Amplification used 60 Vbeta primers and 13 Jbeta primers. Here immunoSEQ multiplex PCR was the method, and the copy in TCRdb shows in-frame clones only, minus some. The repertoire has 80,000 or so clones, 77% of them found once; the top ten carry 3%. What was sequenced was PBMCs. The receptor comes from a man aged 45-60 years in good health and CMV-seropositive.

The CDR3 sequence: CASSLRQGNGYTF. The CDR3 DNA follows: TGTGCCAGCAGCTTACGACAGGGAAATGGCTACACCTTC. V usage is TRBV5-5 and J usage is TRBJ1-2, with 7 positions matching TRBD1. This CDR3 has 13 residues. CDR1 is SGHKS and CDR2 is YYEKEE in the germline V gene (reference sequence). The V segment lost 2 bases and the J segment 6 bases; nucleotides outside the gene matches: 4.